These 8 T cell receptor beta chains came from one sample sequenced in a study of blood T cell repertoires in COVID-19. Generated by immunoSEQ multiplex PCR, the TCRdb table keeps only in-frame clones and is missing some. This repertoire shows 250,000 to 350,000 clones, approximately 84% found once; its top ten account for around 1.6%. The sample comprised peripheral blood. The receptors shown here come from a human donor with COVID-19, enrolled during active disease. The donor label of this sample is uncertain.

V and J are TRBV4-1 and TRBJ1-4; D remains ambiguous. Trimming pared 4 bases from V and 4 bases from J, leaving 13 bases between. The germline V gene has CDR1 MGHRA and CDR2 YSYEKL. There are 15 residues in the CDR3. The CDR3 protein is CASSRGLTSNEKLFF. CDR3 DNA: TGCGCCAGCAGCCGAGGCCTTACAAGTAATGAAAAACTGTTTTTT.

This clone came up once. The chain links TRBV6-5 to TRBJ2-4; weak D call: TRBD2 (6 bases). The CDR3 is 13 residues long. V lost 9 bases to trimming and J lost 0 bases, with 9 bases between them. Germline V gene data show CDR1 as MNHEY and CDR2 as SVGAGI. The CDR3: CASWGLAKNIQYF. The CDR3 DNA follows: TGTGCCAGTTGGGGACTAGCCAAAAACATTCAGTACTTC.

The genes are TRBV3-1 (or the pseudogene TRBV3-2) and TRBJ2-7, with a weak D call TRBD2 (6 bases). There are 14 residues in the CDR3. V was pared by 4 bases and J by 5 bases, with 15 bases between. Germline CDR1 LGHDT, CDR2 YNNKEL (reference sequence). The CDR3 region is CASSLRRERNEQYF. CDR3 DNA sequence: TGTGCCAGCAGCCTCCGGCGGGAAAGGAACGAGCAGTACTTC.

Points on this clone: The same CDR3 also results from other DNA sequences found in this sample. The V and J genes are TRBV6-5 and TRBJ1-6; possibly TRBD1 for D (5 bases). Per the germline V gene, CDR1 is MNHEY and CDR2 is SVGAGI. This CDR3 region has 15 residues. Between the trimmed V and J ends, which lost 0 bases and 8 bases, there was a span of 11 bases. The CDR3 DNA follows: TGTGCCAGCAGTTACTCGGGGAGGGGTGATTCACCCCTCCACTTT. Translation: CASSYSGRGDSPLHF.

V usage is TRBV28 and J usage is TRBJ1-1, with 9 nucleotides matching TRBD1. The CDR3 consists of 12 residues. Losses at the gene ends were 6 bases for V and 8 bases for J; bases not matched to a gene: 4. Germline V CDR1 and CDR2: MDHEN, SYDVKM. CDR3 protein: CASSQDRGEAFF. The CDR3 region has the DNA TGTGCCAGCAGCCAAGACAGGGGGGAAGCTTTCTTT.

The CDR3, as DNA: TGCGCCAGCAGCTTGTTGGAGGAGCAGTTCTTC. This codes for CASSLLEEQFF. This chain joins TRBV5-1 and TRBJ2-1; no clear D. The germline V gene encodes CDR1 SGHRS and CDR2 YFSETQ. V was cut by 1 base and J by 10 bases, with 6 bases left in between. The CDR3 spans 11 residues. Using reference TRBV5-1 and TRBJ2-1 for the parts outside the CDR3, the full variable domain is KAGVTQTPRYLIKTRGQQVTLSCSPISGHRSVSWYQQTPGQGLQFLFEYFSETQRNKGNFPGRFSGRQFSNSRSEMNVSTLELGDSALYLCASSLLEEQFFGPGTRLTVL.

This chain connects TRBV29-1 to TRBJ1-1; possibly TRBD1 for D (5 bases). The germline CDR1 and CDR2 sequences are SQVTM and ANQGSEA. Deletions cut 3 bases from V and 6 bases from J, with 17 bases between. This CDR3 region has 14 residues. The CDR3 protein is CSVEPWGGEAEAFF. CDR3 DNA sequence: TGCAGCGTTGAGCCATGGGGGGGGGAGGCTGAAGCTTTCTTT.

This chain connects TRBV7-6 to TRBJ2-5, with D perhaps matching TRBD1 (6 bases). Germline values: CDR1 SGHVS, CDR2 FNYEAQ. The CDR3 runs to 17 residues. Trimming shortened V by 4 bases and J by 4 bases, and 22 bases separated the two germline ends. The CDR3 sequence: CASSSPTAGDGRETQYF. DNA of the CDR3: TGTGCCAGCAGCTCGCCGACGGCAGGGGATGGTAGAGAGACCCAGTACTTC.